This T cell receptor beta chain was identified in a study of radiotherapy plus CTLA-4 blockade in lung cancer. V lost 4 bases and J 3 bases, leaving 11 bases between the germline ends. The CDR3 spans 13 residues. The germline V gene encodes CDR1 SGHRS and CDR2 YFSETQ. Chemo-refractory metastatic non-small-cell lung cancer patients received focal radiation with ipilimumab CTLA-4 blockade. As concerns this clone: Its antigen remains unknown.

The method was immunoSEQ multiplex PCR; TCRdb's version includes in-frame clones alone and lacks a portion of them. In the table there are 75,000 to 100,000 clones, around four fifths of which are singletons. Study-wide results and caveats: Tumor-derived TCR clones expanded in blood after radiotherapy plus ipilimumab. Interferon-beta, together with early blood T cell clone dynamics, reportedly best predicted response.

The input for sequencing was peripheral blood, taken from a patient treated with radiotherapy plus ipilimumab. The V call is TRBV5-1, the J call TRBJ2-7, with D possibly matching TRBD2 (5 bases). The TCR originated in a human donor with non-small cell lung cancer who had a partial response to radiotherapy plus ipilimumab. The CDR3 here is CASSLLEGYEQYF. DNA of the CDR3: TGCGCCAGCAGCCTGCTAGAGGGCTACGAGCAGTACTTC.